The clone carrying this TCR beta chain has a handful of counts. The CDR3 covers 15 residues. V lost 3 bases, J lost 3 bases, and 12 bases lay in between. Per germline, CDR1 MGHDK and CDR2 SYGVNS. This sample was included in a study of T cells after yellow fever vaccination. MiXCR, applied by TCRdb to the 5' RACE reads, yields one record per CDR3 protein. The data contain under 150,000 distinct CDR3 sequences, 13% to 15% of them singletons. The genes are TRBV25-1 and TRBJ2-4, with a tentative D call TRBD2 (5 bases). The receptor was isolated from a man between 18 and 29 years old who received the YFV17D yellow fever vaccine. The specimen was CD8+ T cells sorted from PBMCs, collected 5 days after the yellow fever booster vaccination. The CDR3 nucleotides are TGTGCCAGCAGTGATTGGGGAGATGGCAAAAACATTCAGTACTTC. Its protein is CASSDWGDGKNIQYF. The full variable domain, in which reference TRBV25-1 and TRBJ2-4 provide the parts outside the CDR3, is EADIYQTPRYLVIGTGKKITLECSQTMGHDKMYWYQQDPGMELHLIHYSYGVNSTEKGDLSSESTVSRIRTEHFPLTLESARPSHTSQYLCASSDWGDGKNIQYFGAGTRLSVL.